This is a list of T cell receptor beta chains from one sample in a study of blood T cells in healthy people across ages. TCRdb reprocessed the 5' RACE reads with MiXCR, giving one entry per CDR3 protein. The sample carries roughly 1,700,000 distinct CDR3 sequences, roughly 28% recorded once. The source material was blood. The receptors were sampled from a woman in her 30s in good health. CDR3s include the opening cysteine and the closing phenylalanine or tryptophan. A D gene is named only where the DNA matches it firmly. Some rows mark clone size as missing; the rest say once, few, many or name a class of expanded clone.

CASSLALTTEETQYF | TGCGCCAGCAGCCTTGCTCTGACGACAGAAGAGACCCAGTACTTC | TRBJ2-5 | - | TRBV5-1 | - | 15
CASSPITGAGELFF | TGCGCCAGCAGCCCAATAACAGGGGCCGGGGAGCTGTTTTTT | TRBJ2-2 | - | TRBV5-1 | TRBD1 | 14
CASSTPGLSVEQYF | TGTGCCAGCAGTACCCCGGGACTCTCGGTCGAGCAGTACTTC | TRBJ2-7 | - | TRBV27 | - | 14
CASSHGLAVNTDTQYF | TGTGCCAGCAGCCATGGACTAGCCGTGAACACAGATACGCAGTATTTT | TRBJ2-3 | - | TRBV3-1 | TRBD2 | 16
CASSPVSGAEGYTF | TGTGCCAGCTCACCCGTTTCAGGCGCTGAGGGCTACACCTTC | TRBJ1-2 | - | TRBV18 | - | 14
CAGSLWRELKETQYF | TGCGCCGGCAGCTTGTGGCGGGAACTTAAAGAGACCCAGTACTTC | TRBJ2-5 | few | TRBV5-1 | - | 15
CASRRGDRDRHTGELFF | TGTGCCAGCAGAAGAGGGGACCGGGACAGGCACACCGGGGAGCTGTTTTTT | TRBJ2-2 | once | TRBV12-3/TRBV12-4 | TRBD1 | 17
CSVANGQTDTRYF | TGCAGCGTTGCTAATGGTCAGACAGATACGCGGTATTTT | TRBJ2-3 | - | TRBV29-1 | - | 13
CASRGHSPAYEQYF | TGTGCCAGCCGAGGGCATAGTCCCGCCTACGAGCAGTACTTC | TRBJ2-7 | - | TRBV2 | - | 14
CSVEGEVYGYTF | TGCAGCGTTGAGGGAGAGGTCTATGGCTACACCTTC | TRBJ1-2 | many | TRBV29-1 | - | 12
CASSLFGTTEADTQYF | TGTGCCAGCAGCTTATTCGGGACTACGGAGGCAGATACGCAGTATTTT | TRBJ2-3 | few | TRBV7-2 | TRBD2 | 16
CTSSYRDRGSPEQYF | TGTACCAGCAGTTACCGGGACAGGGGTTCCCCCGAGCAGTACTTC | TRBJ2-7 | - | TRBV27 | TRBD1 | 15
CSAGTKGYEQYF | TGCAGTGCTGGGACAAAAGGCTACGAGCAGTACTTC | TRBJ2-7 | few | TRBV20-1 | - | 12
CAWSPGAPPYEQYF | TGTGCCTGGAGTCCGGGGGCCCCCCCCTACGAGCAGTACTTC | TRBJ2-7 | - | TRBV30 | - | 14
CASSKSTVYNSPLHF | TGTGCCAGTAGTAAATCGACGGTCTATAATTCACCCCTCCACTTT | TRBJ1-6 | few | TRBV19 | - | 15
CASSQGLGARSANEKLFF | TGCGCCAGCAGCCAAGGTTTGGGGGCGAGGTCAGCTAATGAAAAACTGTTTTTT | TRBJ1-4 | few | TRBV4-1 | - | 18
CASGPTSGAKNIQYF | TGTGCCAGCGGACCAACAAGCGGGGCCAAAAACATTCAGTACTTC | TRBJ2-4 | few | TRBV11-2 | - | 15
CSGKLGSYEQYF | TGCAGTGGAAAACTAGGGTCCTACGAGCAGTACTTC | TRBJ2-7 | few | TRBV20-1 | - | 12
CASSIERGQPNSPLHF | TGTGCCAGTAGTATAGAAAGGGGACAGCCAAATTCACCCCTCCACTTT | TRBJ1-6 | few | TRBV19 | TRBD1 | 16
CASSLSQGPGYTF | TGCGCCAGCAGCTTGTCGCAAGGACCTGGCTACACCTTC | TRBJ1-2 | few | TRBV5-1 | - | 13
CASSPGNFNGYTF | TGCGCCAGCAGCCCAGGGAACTTCAATGGCTACACCTTC | TRBJ1-2 | few | TRBV5-1 | - | 13
CASSQIRPVGNIQYF | TGTGCCAGCAGCCAAATCCGACCGGTCGGGAACATTCAGTACTTC | TRBJ2-4 | - | TRBV3-1 | - | 15
CSVEGMLGQALREQFF | TGCAGCGTTGAAGGGATGTTGGGACAGGCCCTCCGGGAGCAGTTCTTC | TRBJ2-1 | few | TRBV29-1 | TRBD1 | 16
CAVSNGEEKLFF | TGTGCCGTCAGCAACGGTGAGGAAAAACTGTTTTTT | TRBJ1-4 | - | TRBV10-3 | - | 12
CASSLSRTTALGSNQPQHF | TGTGCCAGCAGTCTCTCAAGGACAACCGCTTTAGGTAGCAATCAGCCCCAGCATTTT | TRBJ1-5 | few | TRBV28 | - | 19
CAWSVQLSDEQFF | TGTGCCTGGAGTGTACAACTATCGGATGAGCAGTTCTTC | TRBJ2-1 | few | TRBV30 | - | 13
CASSSETGMKYNEQFF | TGTGCCAGCAGCTCAGAGACAGGGATGAAGTACAATGAGCAGTTCTTC | TRBJ2-1 | - | TRBV7-9 | TRBD1 | 16
CASSESGDILYEQYF | TGTGCCAGCAGCGAAAGCGGGGACATCCTCTACGAGCAGTACTTC | TRBJ2-7 | - | TRBV2 | - | 15
CASSAGDSYNEQFF | TGTGCCAGCAGCGCAGGGGACTCCTACAATGAGCAGTTCTTC | TRBJ2-1 | - | TRBV9 | - | 14
CASKYGTSYEQYF | TGTGCCAGCAAATACGGGACTTCCTACGAGCAGTACTTC | TRBJ2-7 | - | TRBV25-1 | - | 13
CTRSGGTSYEQYF | TGTACCAGAAGCGGGGGTACCTCCTACGAACAGTACTTC | TRBJ2-7 | - | TRBV6-1 | TRBD2 | 13